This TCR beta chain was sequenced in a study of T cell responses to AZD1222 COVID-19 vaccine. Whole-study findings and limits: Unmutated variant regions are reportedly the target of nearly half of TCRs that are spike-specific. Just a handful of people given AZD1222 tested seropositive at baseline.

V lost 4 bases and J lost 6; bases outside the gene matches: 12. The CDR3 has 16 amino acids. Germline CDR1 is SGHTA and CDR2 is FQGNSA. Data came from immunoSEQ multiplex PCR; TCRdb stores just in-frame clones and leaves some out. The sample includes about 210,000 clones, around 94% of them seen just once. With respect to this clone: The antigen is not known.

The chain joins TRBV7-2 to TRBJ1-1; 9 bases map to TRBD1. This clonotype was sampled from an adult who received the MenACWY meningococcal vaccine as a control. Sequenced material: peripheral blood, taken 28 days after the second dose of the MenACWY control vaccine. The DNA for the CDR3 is TGTGCCAGCAGCTCCGGGACAGGGTTTGGGGTACCTGAAGCTTTCTTT. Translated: CASSSGTGFGVPEAFF.